This TCR beta chain was sequenced during a study of beta chain features in type 1 diabetes. One heparinised blood draw, averaging about 100 mL, came from each donor. Sequenced material consisted of expressed TCRB transcripts (all of the isolated RNA was reverse transcribed). The method was immunoSEQ multiplex PCR; TCRdb's version includes in-frame clones alone and lacks a portion of them. In the table there are under 450,000 clones, approximately 15% of which are singletons. This CDR3 comprises 15 residues. The ends were cut back, 8 bases at V and 5 bases at J, with 19 bases in the middle. Per germline, CDR1 MGHDK and CDR2 SYGVNS.

J is TRBJ2-1 and V is TRBV25-1, with D perhaps matching TRBD2 (5 bases). The sequencing sample was made of naive CD4+ T cells from blood. The clonotype originates from a man under 40 in good health. CDR3 nucleotides: TGTGCCAGCGGATTGACCCACCGACTAAACAATGAGCAGTTCTTC. Amino acids: CASGLTHRLNNEQFF.